This T cell receptor beta chain was captured by sequencing in a study of CD8 T cells in Susac syndrome. RNA in amounts of roughly 0.45 to 1 ug was reverse transcribed with random hexamers. Via MiXCR, TCRdb re-called the immunoSEQ multiplex PCR reads, giving one row per CDR3 protein. This table has about 120,000 distinct CDR3 sequences, roughly 91% appearing once. The CDR3 sequence is 14 residues long. Germline assignment: CDR1 SEHNR and CDR2 FQNEAQ (reference sequence). Trimming took off 3 bases at V and 1 base at J, with 9 bases between the two ends. TEMRA cells were FACS-enriched, while CD8+ and CD4+ T cells were negatively isolated.

The material sequenced was CD4+ T cells from PBMCs. This rearrangement joins TRBV7-9 to TRBJ1-1, with D hard to call. The receptor was isolated from a human donor in good health. The CDR3 nucleotides read TGTGCCAGCAGCTTGAACGTGGGGAACACTGAAGCTTTCTTT. Amino acids: CASSLNVGNTEAFF.